The sequence of this TCR beta chain was determined in a study of CD8+ T cells in alopecia areata (dated by TCRdb to the late 2010s). Study-wide context: Treated patients were enrolled in an open-label pilot trial of oral tofacitinib at 5 to 10 mg twice daily for moderate-to-severe alopecia areata. Patients received tofacitinib for 6 to 18 months and were then followed off drug for 6 months to check for delayed response and recurrence. In both human patients and the C3H/HeJ mouse model, the study applied high-throughput TCRbeta sequencing to look at T cell clonal expansion in alopecia areata. In treated patients, disease severity was measured using the SALT score, which gives the percentage of scalp surface area affected. RNA came from the PAXgene miRNA kit for fixed scalp, the miRNeasy kit for PBMCs, and the RNeasy kit for mouse skin. Patients on tofacitinib were biopsied at baseline and after 4 and 24 weeks of treatment, and several of the patients also had a later scalp biopsy. TCRbeta CDR3 regions were amplified by immunoSEQ multiplex PCR using 35 Vbeta forward and 13 Jbeta reverse primers. Human TCRbeta sequencing covered scalp tissue and sorted CD4+ and CD8+ peripheral blood T cells from patchy and totalis/universalis alopecia areata patients and healthy controls. Scalp clonality was compared across normal scalp (n=4), patchy alopecia areata scalp (n=8), and alopecia totalis/universalis scalp (n=8).

A word on this clone: This receptor's antigen is unknown. No base quality values were provided; no much bigger clone lies one nucleotide off.

Compared with germline, V lacks 6 bases and J lacks 1 base; bases without a gene match: 3. Measured from the cysteine to the phenylalanine, the CDR3 is 13 residues long. Only the CDR3 portion is preserved as DNA: 39 bases, with reading frame beginning at the first base. CDR1 and CDR2, looked up from the germline V gene, are MGHDK and SYGVNS. What this sample's treatment or condition label stands for: oral pan-JAK inhibitor, 5-10 mg twice daily. Lesional scalp punch biopsies and peripheral blood were obtained from alopecia areata patients. PBMCs were isolated by density centrifugation and stained for CD3, CD4 and CD8, and CD4+ and CD8+ T cells were sorted on a FACSAria. The protocol used for the library was the immunoSEQ multiplex PCR assay. For TCR sequencing, RNA was extracted from every sample and reverse transcribed into cDNA to serve as template. SuperScript III was used to make first-strand cDNA, primed with a 2:1 mix of oligo-dT and random hexamers. Amplification bias was assessed with a synthetic immune receptor repertoire, and residual bias was removed computationally. Per the source publication's procedure: After raw reads were preprocessed to remove errors, the CDR3 was defined following IMGT conventions as running from the conserved cysteine to phenylalanine. Clonality was computed as 1 minus the Shannon entropy, with the entropy normalized by log2 of the number of productive unique TCRs. Whether each scalp clone was CD4 or CD8 was inferred by checking scalp TCRbeta sequences against the CD4 and CD8 repertoires from sorted blood. As stored in TCRdb, this immuneACCESS dataset retains in-frame rearrangements with V and J assigned. A fraction of the clones does not appear; measured against another copy, unresolved V genes explain less than half of the discrepancy, and the remainder lacks a known reason. V, J and clone size derive from that table, while D and trimming were established from the DNA sequence. The sample table records some 200,000 clones; less than 50% of these occur just once. About 2.6% of the sample rests with the top ten.

On the study overall, not on this receptor specifically: Compared with normal scalp, lesional scalp had higher clonality and more expanded CD8+ clones, particularly in alopecia totalis/universalis, a pattern that suggests antigenic drive. During tofacitinib treatment, many expanded lesional clones stuck around in both scalp and blood, and this persistence may partly explain why relapse happens after treatment is stopped. Because the treated cohort was small and had just a single nonresponder, larger studies are needed to establish links between baseline CD8+ expansion and response. Unlike mouse skin, where gammadelta T cells dominate, normal human skin contains resident alphabeta T cells that get sequenced too, which complicates analysis of the scalp TCR repertoire. Shared TCR sequences between patients were less evident than in mice, which may be partly attributable to HLA diversity in the patient population. Scalp clonality and the number of expanded CD8+ clones among the top 100 scalp clones were significantly decreased by tofacitinib.

This sample comprised CD4+ T cells sorted from blood, obtained at roughly week 36, from a patient treated with tofacitinib. The origin of this receptor is a human donor with alopecia areata. The chain couples TRBV25-1 to TRBJ2-7; 7 bases in the middle match TRBD1. The CDR3 amino acid sequence is: CASRRQGSYEQYF. The DNA sequence follows: TGTGCCAGCAGGCGACAGGGTTCCTACGAGCAGTACTTC.